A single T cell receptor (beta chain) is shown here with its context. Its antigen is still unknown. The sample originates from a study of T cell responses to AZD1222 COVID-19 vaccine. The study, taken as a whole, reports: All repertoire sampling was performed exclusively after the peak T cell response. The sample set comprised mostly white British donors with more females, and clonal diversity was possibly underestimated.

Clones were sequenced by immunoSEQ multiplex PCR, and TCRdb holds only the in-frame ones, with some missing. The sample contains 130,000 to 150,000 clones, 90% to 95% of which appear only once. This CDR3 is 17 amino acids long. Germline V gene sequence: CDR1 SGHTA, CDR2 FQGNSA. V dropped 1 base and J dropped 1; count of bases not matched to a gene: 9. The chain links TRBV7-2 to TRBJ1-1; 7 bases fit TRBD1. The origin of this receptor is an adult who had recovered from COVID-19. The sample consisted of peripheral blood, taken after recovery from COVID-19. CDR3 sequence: CASSLEGWTGRNTEAFF. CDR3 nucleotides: TGTGCCAGCAGCTTAGAAGGGTGGACAGGACGGAACACTGAAGCTTTCTTT. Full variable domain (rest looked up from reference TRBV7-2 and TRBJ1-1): GAGVSQSPSNKVTEKGKDVELRCDPISGHTALYWYRQSLGQGLEFLIYFQGNSAPDKSGLPSDRFSAERTGGSVSTLTIQRTQQEDSAVYLCASSLEGWTGRNTEAFFGQGTRLTVV.